The rows below give T cell receptor beta chains drawn from one sample of a study of shared clonotypes between healthy human individuals. Here immunoSEQ multiplex PCR was the method, and the copy in TCRdb shows in-frame clones only, minus some. The sample lists around 2,000,000 clones; roughly 95% were seen once. The sample taken for sequencing was naive CD4+ T cells sorted from blood. Receptors were obtained from a man aged 18 to 30 in good health. The CDR3 runs from the conserved cysteine through the conserved F or W. Fields, in order: J gene, D gene, V gene, CDR3 protein, CDR3 DNA. D genes are given only for firm matches.

TRBJ2-5,NA,TRBV4-2,CASSQGEHRTETQYF,TGTGCCAGCAGCCAAGGAGAACACCGAACAGAGACCCAGTACTTC
TRBJ2-7,NA,TRBV28,CASSPDVVLIYEQYF,TGTGCCAGCAGTCCGGATGTGGTTCTAATCTACGAGCAGTACTTC
TRBJ2-3,NA,TRBV19,CASAKGLGTDTQYF,TGTGCCAGCGCCAAGGGCCTGGGTACAGATACGCAGTATTTT
TRBJ1-4,TRBD1,TRBV28,CASSPAGGTIHEKLFF,TGTGCCAGCAGTCCGGCAGGGGGGACCATTCATGAAAAACTGTTTTTT
TRBJ1-1,NA,TRBV28,CASSPGPGWVTEAFF,TGTGCCAGCAGTCCAGGACCAGGGTGGGTCACTGAAGCTTTCTTT
TRBJ2-1,TRBD1,TRBV30,CAWARMGQGINEQFF,TGTGCCTGGGCGAGAATGGGACAGGGGATAAATGAGCAGTTCTTC
TRBJ2-1,TRBD2,TRBV7-9,CASSFEGRLAGGDYNEQFF,TGTGCCAGCAGCTTCGAGGGACGACTAGCGGGAGGTGACTACAATGAGCAGTTCTTC
TRBJ2-1,TRBD2,TRBV5-1,CASSLGLAGVDEQFF,TGCGCCAGCAGCTTGGGACTAGCGGGAGTTGATGAGCAGTTCTTC
TRBJ1-5,TRBD1,TRBV29-1,CSVLGTVSNQPQHF,TGCAGCGTTCTGGGGACAGTTAGCAATCAGCCCCAGCATTTT
TRBJ1-2,NA,TRBV2,CASTLEIILNGGYTF,TGTGCCAGCACCCTGGAGATCATCCTAAACGGTGGCTACACCTTC
TRBJ2-7,NA,TRBV18,CASSPRDPSYEQYF,TGTGCCAGCTCACCAAGGGACCCCTCCTACGAGCAGTACTTC
TRBJ1-5,NA,TRBV30,CAWRPAGNQPQHF,TGTGCCTGGAGACCCGCAGGCAATCAGCCCCAGCATTTT
TRBJ1-4,TRBD1,TRBV5-4,CASSLKDRGLEKLFF,TGTGCCAGCAGCTTAAAAGACAGGGGGCTTGAAAAACTGTTTTTT
TRBJ1-6,NA,TRBV7-8,CASSSWLGSGSSYNSPLHF,TGTGCCAGCAGCTCCTGGTTGGGCAGCGGGAGCTCCTATAATTCACCCCTCCACTTT
TRBJ1-1,NA,TRBV10-3,CAIQQALGTEAFF,TGTGCCATTCAACAGGCATTGGGCACTGAAGCTTTCTTT
TRBJ2-7,NA,TRBV6-5,CASSYAGPSSEQYF,TGTGCCAGCAGTTACGCTGGGCCGTCCTCCGAGCAGTACTTC
TRBJ2-7,NA,TRBV4-2,CASSQVLTRGFGSYEQYF,TGTGCCAGCAGCCAAGTCCTTACACGGGGATTTGGCTCCTACGAGCAGTACTTC
TRBJ2-2,NA,TRBV25-1,CASTENTGELFF,TGTGCCAGCACTGAAAACACCGGGGAGCTGTTTTTT
TRBJ1-6,NA,TRBV4-1,CASSQVSRGGNF,TGCGCCAGCAGCCAAGTATCCAGGGGTGGTAACTTT
TRBJ1-2,TRBD1,TRBV6-6,CASSQPGQGQGYGYTF,TGTGCCAGCAGTCAACCGGGACAGGGGCAGGGCTATGGCTACACCTTC
TRBJ1-1,TRBD1,TRBV25-1,CASGFIDRGQSEAFF,TGTGCCAGCGGATTCATCGACAGGGGGCAAAGTGAAGCTTTCTTT
TRBJ1-1,NA,TRBV10-3,CAISERTLNTEAFF,TGTGCCATCAGCGAGAGGACTTTGAACACTGAAGCTTTCTTT
TRBJ1-2,TRBD1,TRBV28,CASSPTGVYGYTF,TGTGCCAGCAGCCCGACAGGGGTCTATGGCTACACCTTC
TRBJ1-2,NA,TRBV2,CASSRANYGYTF,TGTGCCAGCAGCAGGGCCAACTATGGCTACACCTTC
TRBJ2-1,TRBD2,TRBV7-2,CASSLGLAGVYNEQFF,TGTGCCAGCAGCCTGGGACTAGCGGGAGTGTACAATGAGCAGTTCTTC
TRBJ2-7,TRBD1,TRBV6-6,CASNTGVAYEQYF,TGTGCCAGCAACACAGGGGTAGCCTACGAGCAGTACTTC